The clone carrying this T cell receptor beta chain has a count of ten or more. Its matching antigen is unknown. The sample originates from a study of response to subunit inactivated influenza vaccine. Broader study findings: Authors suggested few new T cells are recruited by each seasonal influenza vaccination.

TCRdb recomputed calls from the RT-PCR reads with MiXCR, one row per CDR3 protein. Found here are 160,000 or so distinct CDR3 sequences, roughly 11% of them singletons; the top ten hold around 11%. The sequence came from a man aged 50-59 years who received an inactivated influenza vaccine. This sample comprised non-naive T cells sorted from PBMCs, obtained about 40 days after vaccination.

The CDR3 DNA reads TGTGCCAGCAGTTACTTGGACAGCAACTATGGCTACACCTTC. Its protein is CASSYLDSNYGYTF. This chain uses TRBV6-2 or TRBV6-3 with TRBJ1-2, with D possibly TRBD1 on 6 matching bases. The CDR3 totals 14 residues. CDR1 is MNHEY, CDR2 SVGEGT, per germline. The ends were cut back, 1 base at V and 2 bases at J, with 8 bases in the middle.